Sequencing of this T cell receptor beta chain was carried out in a study of cytomegalovirus exposure and HLA in healthy donors. 13 Jbeta primers and 60 Vbeta primers were used for the PCR. Original analysis: It was a later analysis that counted tens of millions of unique TCR beta chains, of which approximately 9.9 million were shared. The method was immunoSEQ multiplex PCR; TCRdb's version includes in-frame clones alone and lacks a portion of them. The D gene and trimming were derived from the DNA, and the V and J assignments and clone size from that table. The listing contains approximately 76,000 clones. Study-level findings and limits: In a later analysis, TCR beta V- and J-gene trimming was associated with a missense DCLRE1C variant.

About this clone: No antigen is known for it. The junction does not match germline at one end; this may be a read error. Other DNA sequences in this sample translate to the same CDR3.

All donors participated as healthy donors of bone marrow. Looked up from germline, CDR1 is MNHEY and CDR2 is SVGAGI. The CDR3 loop spans 15 amino acids. The sequence was obtained from a man in his late teens or twenties in good health and CMV-seropositive. Sequenced material: PBMCs. This chain uses TRBV6-5 with TRBJ2-7, with D possibly TRBD2 on 6 matching bases. The CDR3 here is CASSTPGTGSYEQYF. The CDR3 coding sequence is TGCGCCAGCAGTACCCCCGGGACTGGATCCTACGAGCAGTACTTC.